The 31 T cell receptor beta chains in this list originate from one sample, sequenced in a study of shared clonotypes between healthy human individuals. Repertoires were generated with immunoSEQ multiplex PCR, while TCRdb's copy carries only in-frame clones and drops some. The top ten hold more than 0.1% of the sample, which has roughly 2 million clones, around 95% seen once. The sample consisted of naive CD4+ T cells sorted from blood. Subset noted: CD45RA+ positively selected. The receptors were gathered from a man aged 18 to 29 in good health.

This rearrangement joins TRBV5-6 to TRBJ1-6; the match to TRBD1 covers 9 bases. Germline CDR1 and CDR2: SGHDT and YYEEEE. The CDR3 covers 16 residues. V was clipped by 4 bases and J by 7 bases; unmatched bases: 9. The CDR3 reads CASSRRQGGWNSPLHF. CDR3 nucleotides: TGTGCCAGCAGCAGACGACAGGGGGGTTGGAATTCACCCCTCCACTTT.

V is TRBV7-2 and J is TRBJ2-5; 8 nucleotides agree with TRBD2. CDR1 is SGHTA and CDR2 is FQGNSA in the germline V gene. The CDR3 length is 14 residues. V shed 5 bases, J shed 4 bases, and the junction held 6 bases outside the gene matches. CDR3 DNA: TGTGCCAGCAGCACCCAAACTAGCGGAGAGACCCAGTACTTC. It is translated as CASSTQTSGETQYF. The full variable domain, completed using reference TRBV7-2 and TRBJ2-5, is GAGVSQSPSNKVTEKGKDVELRCDPISGHTALYWYRQSLGQGLEFLIYFQGNSAPDKSGLPSDRFSAERTGGSVSTLTIQRTQQEDSAVYLCASSTQTSGETQYFGPGTRLLVL.

The chain carries TRBV10-3 and TRBJ1-1; D is ambiguous. Germline V lookup: CDR1 ENHRY, CDR2 SYGVKD. The CDR3 has 11 residues. V was shortened by 8 bases and J by 1 base, with 5 bases between the two germline ends. CDR3 sequence: CAIVQNTEAFF. The DNA for the CDR3 is TGTGCCATCGTACAGAACACTGAAGCTTTCTTT.

This clone was found once. CDR3 bases: TGCGCCAGCAGCGGGTGGACGGCCCCGGGGGGTAACACTGAAGCTTTCTTT. This codes for CASSGWTAPGGNTEAFF. The chain links TRBV5-1 to TRBJ1-1, with TRBD1 as a possible D gene (5 bases). The germline V and J ends were trimmed by 4 bases and 2 bases, with 21 bases remaining between them. Germline V lookup: CDR1 SGHRS, CDR2 YFSETQ. This CDR3 has 17 residues.

This rearrangement joins TRBV28 to TRBJ2-1, with 9 bases lining up with TRBD1. The CDR3 runs to 16 residues. Germline loops: CDR1 MDHEN, CDR2 SYDVKM. V was clipped by 1 base and J by 2 bases; unmatched bases: 3. In nucleotides, the CDR3 is TGTGCCAGCAGTTTATCACGGGACAGGGCCTACAATGAGCAGTTCTTC. Protein: CASSLSRDRAYNEQFF.

The V and J genes are TRBV19 and TRBJ1-5, with D tentatively TRBD1 (6 bases). The CDR3 is made up of 16 amino acids. The V and J ends lost 5 bases and 0 bases respectively, with 14 bases between them. Germline assignment: CDR1 LNHDA and CDR2 SQIVND (reference sequence). The CDR3 nucleotides read TGTGCCAGTAGTGAATTCGGGACACCTAGCAATCAGCCCCAGCATTTT. Protein: CASSEFGTPSNQPQHF.

The V call is TRBV28, the J call TRBJ2-5; the match to TRBD2 covers 9 bases. The CDR3 has 14 amino acids. V trimming: 5 bases; J trimming: 4 bases; junction bases outside the gene matches: 5. Germline V CDR1 and CDR2: MDHEN, SYDVKM. CDR3 DNA sequence: TGTGCCAGCAGTATCAGCGGGGGGTTAGAGACCCAGTACTTC. Encoded protein: CASSISGGLETQYF.

V gene TRBV29-1 combines with J gene TRBJ2-5; TRBD1 matches 9 bases. Germline loops: CDR1 SQVTM, CDR2 ANQGSEA. Germline trimming cut 1 base from V and 5 bases from J; bases unmatched to any gene: 2. The CDR3 spans 13 residues. CDR3 protein: CSVEVGTGETQYF. The CDR3, as DNA: TGCAGCGTTGAAGTGGGGACAGGGGAGACCCAGTACTTC.

V usage is TRBV7-6 and J usage is TRBJ2-3; D remains unclear. The germline V gene has CDR1 SGHVS and CDR2 FNYEAQ. CDR3 length: 14 amino acids. V shed 3 bases and J shed 1 base, with 8 bases lying between them. This chain's CDR3 is CASSFGRGTDTQYF. The DNA of the CDR3 is TGTGCCAGCAGCTTTGGCCGCGGCACAGATACGCAGTATTTT. Full variable domain (rest looked up from reference TRBV7-6 and TRBJ2-3): GAGVSQSPRYKVTKRGQDVALRCDPISGHVSLYWYRQALGQGPEFLTYFNYEAQQDKSGLPNDRFSAERPEGSISTLTIQRTEQRDSAMYRCASSFGRGTDTQYFGPGTRLTVL.

The chain carries TRBV6-5 and TRBJ1-1; D gene unclear. Per germline, CDR1 MNHEY and CDR2 SVGAGI. The CDR3 covers 13 residues. The V gene lost 6 bases and the J gene lost 7 bases, with 15 bases spanning the gap. The CDR3 DNA reads TGTGCCAGCAGACCCATCCTCAGCGATGAAGCTTTCTTT. Protein: CASRPILSDEAFF.

For this clone: This same CDR3 is encoded by further DNA sequences in the sample. This chain joins TRBV5-6 and TRBJ1-5; D gene uncertain. Germline CDR1 is SGHDT and CDR2 is YYEEEE. This CDR3 has 14 residues. Trimming shortened V by 3 bases and J by 1 base, and 8 bases separated the two germline ends. The CDR3 here is CASSSGQSNQPQHF. The CDR3 DNA is TGTGCCAGCAGCTCGGGCCAAAGCAATCAGCCCCAGCATTTT. The variable domain in full, completed from reference TRBV5-6 and TRBJ1-5, reads DAGVTQSPTHLIKTRGQQVTLRCSPKSGHDTVSWYQQALGQGPQFIFQYYEEEERQRGNFPDRFSGHQFPNYSSELNVNALLLGDSALYLCASSSGQSNQPQHFGDGTRLSIL.

J is TRBJ1-2 and V is TRBV30; D uncertain. Germline values: CDR1 GTSNPN, CDR2 SVGIG (reference sequence). The CDR3 has 16 amino acids. Deletions cut 1 base from V and 0 bases from J, with 15 bases between. The CDR3 DNA is TGTGCCTGGAGTGCCCTGATAGAAAACTCTAACTATGGCTACACCTTC. Protein product: CAWSALIENSNYGYTF.

The chain carries TRBV10-3 and TRBJ2-4; D ambiguous. This CDR3 has 16 amino acids. V was shortened by 2 bases and J by 0 bases, with 11 bases between the two germline ends. The V gene's germline CDR1 is ENHRY and CDR2 SYGVKD. CDR3 DNA sequence: TGTGCCATCAGTGAGCAGCCACCTCCAGCCAAAAACATTCAGTACTTC. Translating gives CAISEQPPPAKNIQYF.

In regard to this clone: Other DNA sequences of this sample code for an identical CDR3. The CDR3 loop is CASRGLAGGSYEQYF. CDR3 coding DNA: TGTGCCAGCAGGGGCTTAGCGGGAGGGTCCTACGAGCAGTACTTC. The chain employs TRBV6-5 and TRBJ2-7, with TRBD2 matching 11 bases. Per the germline V gene, CDR1 is MNHEY and CDR2 is SVGAGI. V lost 6 bases and J lost 1; bases outside the gene matches: 5. The CDR3 is made up of 15 amino acids.

This chain links TRBV30 with TRBJ1-2; D is uncertain. Germline CDR1 is GTSNPN and CDR2 is SVGIG (reference sequence). The CDR3 is 12 amino acids. Trimming shortened V by 1 base and J by 6 bases, and 9 bases separated the two germline ends. The CDR3 loop is CAWSGQPHGYTF. The CDR3 DNA reads TGTGCCTGGAGTGGGCAGCCTCATGGCTACACCTTC.

A single count supports this clone. The genes are TRBV7-2 and TRBJ2-7; TRBD2 aligns across 8 bases. Germline CDR1 SGHTA, CDR2 FQGNSA. The J segment lost 2 bases and the V segment lost 1 base, leaving 10 bases of the junction unmatched. The CDR3 consists of 17 residues. The CDR3 nucleotides are TGTGCCAGCAGCTTAGGGTGGGGCGGGAGGCCTCCCTACGAGCAGTACTTC. This gives the protein CASSLGWGGRPPYEQYF.

V gene TRBV29-1 combines with J gene TRBJ2-7; 8 nucleotides agree with TRBD1. Germline V gene sequence: CDR1 SQVTM, CDR2 ANQGSEA. The CDR3 extends over 12 amino acids. After removal of 6 bases from V and 3 bases from J, the junction contained 4 bases not matched to a gene. CDR3 sequence reads: CSVGQGYYEQYF. In DNA form, the CDR3 reads TGCAGCGTCGGACAGGGCTACTACGAGCAGTACTTC.

This chain joins TRBV5-4 and TRBJ2-1; TRBD2 agrees at 8 bases. The CDR3 runs 16 residues. V shed 7 bases and J 0 bases; nucleotides not matched to a gene: 9. Germline assignment: CDR1 SGHNT and CDR2 YYREEE (reference sequence). The CDR3 is CASSRGGASSYNEQFF. The CDR3, as DNA: TGTGCCAGCTCCCGGGGGGGGGCAAGCTCCTACAATGAGCAGTTCTTC. The full variable domain, with the rest looked up from reference TRBV5-4 and TRBJ2-1, is ETGVTQSPTHLIKTRGQQVTLRCSSQSGHNTVSWYQQALGQGPQFIFQYYREEENGRGNFPPRFSGLQFPNYSSELNVNALELDDSALYLCASSRGGASSYNEQFFGPGTRLTVL.

Concerning this clone itself: Other DNA sequences within the sample encode an identical CDR3. The chain uses TRBV6-6 and TRBJ2-3; no firm D call. The V and J ends lost 2 bases and 1 base respectively, with 7 bases between them. The germline gives CDR1 MNHNY, CDR2 SVGAGI (reference sequence). The CDR3 spans 14 residues. In nucleotides, the CDR3 is TGTGCCAGCAGTTACCCTACCGGCACAGATACGCAGTATTTT. It specifies CASSYPTGTDTQYF.

The chain uses TRBV11-2 and TRBJ1-3, with a tentative D call TRBD1 (6 bases). Looked up from germline, CDR1 is SGHAT and CDR2 is FQNNGV. The CDR3 has 18 amino acids. V lost 1 base, J lost 1 base, and 17 bases lay in between. The CDR3 DNA is TGTGCCAGCAGCTTAGGGAGTCCGGGACACGGATCTGGAAACACCATATATTTT. Its translation is CASSLGSPGHGSGNTIYF.

The chain joins TRBV10-3 to TRBJ1-2; no firm D call. Germline V CDR1 and CDR2: ENHRY, SYGVKD. The V gene lost 8 bases and the J gene lost 4 bases, with 14 bases spanning the gap. The CDR3 consists of 13 residues. The CDR3 here is CAIGAAMGYGYTF. Here the CDR3 DNA reads TGTGCCATCGGAGCGGCCATGGGCTATGGCTACACCTTC.

This clone was picked up a small number of times. The rearrangement links TRBV2 to TRBJ2-5; D unresolved. Gene TRBJ2-7 matches the end of the DNA better, so the J call may be wrong. Germline CDR1 is SNHLY and CDR2 is FYNNEI. The CDR3 length is 14 residues. The CDR3 is CASTRSSGSYEQYF. The CDR3 DNA follows: TGTGCCAGCACCAGGAGTTCAGGCTCCTACGAGCAGTACTTC.

CDR3: CASSRDRGGQETQYF. Written as DNA, the CDR3 is TGTGCCAGCAGCCGAGACAGGGGAGGACAAGAGACCCAGTACTTC. The chain recombines TRBV7-8 with TRBJ2-5, with 8 nucleotides matching TRBD1. The CDR3 sequence is 15 residues long. Losses at the gene ends were 5 bases for V and 2 bases for J; bases not matched to a gene: 7. Per germline, CDR1 SGHVS and CDR2 FQNEAQ.

This clone was counted a few times. At the DNA level, this CDR3 is encoded by other sequences in the same sample as well. The V and J genes are TRBV18 and TRBJ2-3; D is unresolved. Trimming left V 0 bases short and J 3 bases short, with 4 bases between. Per germline, CDR1 KGHSH and CDR2 LQKENI. This CDR3 spans 13 amino acids. CDR3 in amino acids: CASSPPLTDTQYF. DNA of the CDR3: TGTGCCAGCTCACCACCGTTAACAGATACGCAGTATTTT.

This clone was recorded only once. The CDR3 spells CASSSPPANYGYTF. CDR3 nucleotides: TGTGCCAGCAGTTCGCCCCCAGCTAACTATGGCTACACCTTC. V is TRBV28 and J is TRBJ1-2; D ambiguous. Trimming removed 4 bases from V and 0 bases from J, with 9 bases in between. The CDR3 loop spans 14 amino acids. Germline CDR1 reads MDHEN; CDR2 reads SYDVKM.

The chain couples TRBV28 to TRBJ2-7, with 7 bases identical to TRBD1. This CDR3 contains 15 residues. Germline trimming cut 1 base from V and 2 bases from J; bases unmatched to any gene: 5. Germline CDR1 MDHEN, CDR2 SYDVKM. The DNA for the CDR3 is TGTGCCAGCAGTTTATATAAAGGGGGCACCTACGAGCAGTACTTC. It is translated as CASSLYKGGTYEQYF.

The chain links TRBV14 to TRBJ2-2; 9 bases map to TRBD1. This CDR3 is 15 amino acids long. CDR1 and CDR2 (germline): SGHDN, FVKESK. Trimming cost V 1 base and J 5 bases; bases outside gene matches: 2. Written as DNA, the CDR3 is TGTGCCAGCAGCCAAGCCGGGACAGGGACCGGGGAGCTGTTTTTT. This gives the protein CASSQAGTGTGELFF.

This sequence joins TRBV6-5 and TRBJ2-5; no definite D call. V shed 6 bases and J shed 5 bases, with 16 bases lying between them. Germline assignment: CDR1 MNHEY and CDR2 SVGAGI. The CDR3 sequence is 14 residues long. CDR3 loop: CASSYIGLGETQYF. CDR3 coding DNA: TGTGCCAGCAGCTATATAGGATTGGGGGAGACCCAGTACTTC.

This chain joins TRBV19 and TRBJ2-1, with 9 nucleotides matching TRBD1. Germline values: CDR1 LNHDA, CDR2 SQIVND (reference sequence). The CDR3 is 16 amino acids. V was pared by 5 bases and J by 3 bases, with 8 bases of the junction left unmatched. The CDR3 spells CASSGAGQGGYNEQFF. CDR3 sequence (DNA): TGTGCCAGTAGTGGCGCGGGACAGGGAGGCTACAATGAGCAGTTCTTC.

The J gene is TRBJ2-3, the V gene TRBV6-1; D is unresolved. Per germline, CDR1 MNHNS and CDR2 SASEGT. The CDR3 is made up of 13 amino acids. Trimming cost V 4 bases and J 0 bases, with 5 bases left between them. CDR3 region: CASSGFSTDTQYF. Written as DNA, the CDR3 is TGTGCCAGCAGTGGGTTCAGCACAGATACGCAGTATTTT.

V is TRBV7-2 and J is TRBJ2-7; D remains ambiguous. V lost 5 bases to trimming and J lost 3 bases, with 11 bases between them. CDR3 size: 13 residues. Germline assignment: CDR1 SGHTA and CDR2 FQGNSA. In nucleotides, the CDR3 is TGTGCCAGCAGCCGGGCAGCTGGCTACGAGCAGTACTTC. Translating it yields CASSRAAGYEQYF.